A selection of T cell receptor beta chains follows, all from one sample in a study of cytomegalovirus exposure and HLA in healthy donors. Generated by immunoSEQ multiplex PCR, the TCRdb table keeps only in-frame clones and is missing some. This table holds roughly 200,000 clones, roughly 80% found once. The sample consisted of PBMCs. The receptors come from a man aged 55 to 70 in good health and CMV-seronegative. The CDR3 runs from the conserved cysteine through the conserved F or W. A D gene is named only where the DNA matches it firmly. For some rows the clone size is stated as once, few or many, or as a class when expanded; others skip it.

V gene	J gene	clone size	D gene	CDR3 DNA	CDR3 protein
TRBV18	TRBJ2-5	-	TRBD2	TGTGCCAGCTCACCACGGGCTAGCGGGAGGTCGGTCCAAGAGACCCAGTACTTC	CASSPRASGRSVQETQYF
TRBV9	TRBJ2-1	few	TRBD2	TGTGCCAGCAGCGGTAGCGGGAGGGTCCAGTTCTTC	CASSGSGRVQFF
TRBV9	TRBJ2-1	-	TRBD1	TGTGCCAGCAGCGTAGGCCAGGGGGCCCTTTACAATGAGCAGTTCTTC	CASSVGQGALYNEQFF
TRBV11-2	TRBJ2-1	-	TRBD2	TGTGCCAGCAGCCCGTCCTGGCGGGAGAATGAGCAGTTCTTC	CASSPSWRENEQFF
TRBV13	TRBJ1-1	-	-	TGTGCCAGTAATAGGGTTCAGGGACAAGAAGCTTTCTTT	CASNRVQGQEAFF
TRBV11-2	TRBJ2-7	-	TRBD1	TGTGCCAGCCTTTCCCCGGGACAGTCCTACGAGCAGTACTTC	CASLSPGQSYEQYF
TRBV6-1	TRBJ1-5	-	-	TGTGCCAGCAGTGAAAGGAGGATTCAGCCCCAGCATTTT	CASSERRIQPQHF
TRBV5-1	TRBJ1-1	-	TRBD1	TGCGCCAGCAGCTTAGACAGGGGGCGCGTCCCTGAAGCTTTCTTT	CASSLDRGRVPEAFF
TRBV11-2	TRBJ2-7	-	TRBD1	TGTGCCAGCAGCTCCCAGGGGGCCCGGACGCAGTACTTC	CASSSQGARTQYF
TRBV5-6	TRBJ1-5	once	TRBD1	TGTGCCAGCAGCTCCGGACAGGGGGGTCAGCCCCAGCATTTT	CASSSGQGGQPQHF
TRBV6-6	TRBJ2-7	-	-	TGTGCCAGCAGTTCACGGGAGTCCTACGAGCAGTACTTC	CASSSRESYEQYF
TRBV5-8	TRBJ1-5	few	-	TGTGCCAGCACCAGGGTAGATAGCAATCAGCCCCAGCATTTT	CASTRVDSNQPQHF
TRBV29-1	TRBJ1-1	-	TRBD1	TGCAGCGGGGTGACAGGGGGAAACACTGAAGCTTTCTTT	CSGVTGGNTEAFF
TRBV9	TRBJ2-3	-	-	TGTGCCAGCAGCTTGCTGGGCGCGCCTAGCACAGATACGCAGTATTTT	CASSLLGAPSTDTQYF
TRBV7-2	TRBJ2-1	few	TRBD2	TGTGCCAGCAGCCCTCAGGGGGGACTAGCGAATGAGCAGTTCTTC	CASSPQGGLANEQFF
TRBV13	TRBJ2-7	-	-	TGTGCCAGCAGCTTTATCGGGTACTCCTACGAGCAGTACTTC	CASSFIGYSYEQYF
TRBV5-1	TRBJ2-5	-	TRBD2	TGCGCCAGCAGCCCCAGGACTAGCGGGAGTGAGACCCAGTACTTC	CASSPRTSGSETQYF
TRBV4-3	TRBJ1-1	-	TRBD1	TGCGCCAGCAGCCCAGGACAGGGGATGGATAACACTGAAGCTTTCTTT	CASSPGQGMDNTEAFF
TRBV30	TRBJ1-1	once	-	TGTGCCTGGGCCAAGGGGTGGCGAGCTTTCTTT	CAWAKGWRAFF
TRBV6-5	TRBJ1-2	-	-	TGTGCCACAGGGGAGACAGTAAACTATGGCTACACCTTC	CATGETVNYGYTF
TRBV6-5	TRBJ1-5	-	-	TGTGCCAGCAGTTACAGTAATGGAGGCAATCAGCCCCAGCATTTT	CASSYSNGGNQPQHF
TRBV2	TRBJ2-5	-	-	TGTGCCAGCAGTGAAAGGTTACCGGGGGAGACCCAGTACTTC	CASSERLPGETQYF
TRBV4-2	TRBJ2-2	-	-	TGTGCCAGCAGCCAAGTTGGTATGAACGCCGGCGGGGAGCTGTTTTTT	CASSQVGMNAGGELFF
TRBV9	TRBJ2-5	-	TRBD2	TGTGCCAGCAGCGTAGCCGGCGGGAGTCAAGAGACCCAGTACTTC	CASSVAGGSQETQYF
TRBV7-9	TRBJ1-2	-	TRBD1	TGTGCCAGCAGCAGGGGACAGGCAAATAACTATGGCTACACCTTC	CASSRGQANNYGYTF
TRBV6-6	TRBJ1-6	-	TRBD1	TGTGCCAGCAGCTACGACAGGGTTAGATCACCCCTCCACTTT	CASSYDRVRSPLHF
TRBV28	TRBJ1-3	once	-	TGTGCCAGCATCCCGGGGAACTCTGGAAACACCATATATTTT	CASIPGNSGNTIYF
TRBV14	TRBJ2-1	-	TRBD2	TGTGCCAGCAGCCAAGTAGCGGGGGGTTACAATGAGCAGTTCTTC	CASSQVAGGYNEQFF
TRBV9	TRBJ1-1	-	TRBD1	TGTGCCAGCAGCCCCCCGGGACAGGGCATCACTGAAGCTTTCTTT	CASSPPGQGITEAFF
TRBV6-5	TRBJ1-1	-	-	TGTGCCAGCAGAGACGAGACAGGCACTGAAGCTTTCTTT	CASRDETGTEAFF
TRBV5-4	TRBJ1-2	-	TRBD1	TGTGCCAGCAGCGGCCAGCAGGGGGGACGTGAGAACTATGGCTACACCTTC	CASSGQQGGRENYGYTF
TRBV18	TRBJ2-2	-	-	TGTGCCAGCTCACCGGCCCGACAGGCAAGGGGGACCGGGGAGCTGTTTTTT	CASSPARQARGTGELFF
TRBV5-6	TRBJ2-7	-	-	TGTGCCAGCAGCGGGGGTGTAGGGGGTGTATTAGGGTCCTACGAGCAGTACTTC	CASSGGVGGVLGSYEQYF
TRBV7-3	TRBJ1-1	-	TRBD1	TGTGCCAGCAGCGCATCAGGGGGCCGCGGCACTGAAGCTTTCTTT	CASSASGGRGTEAFF
TRBV27	TRBJ2-3	-	TRBD2	TGTGCCAGCAGTTCGCTAGCGGGGGGCACAGATACGCAGTATTTT	CASSSLAGGTDTQYF
TRBV4-3	TRBJ2-1	-	TRBD2	TGCGCCAGCAGCCAAGGGGGGGGACTAGCGGGAGGGTTCGATTACAATGAGCAGTTCTTC	CASSQGGGLAGGFDYNEQFF
TRBV7-2	TRBJ1-1	few	-	TGTGCCAGCAGCTTAGGCAGGAACACTGAAGCTTTCTTT	CASSLGRNTEAFF
TRBV19	TRBJ2-1	-	TRBD1	TGTGCCAGTAACCCGGGACAGGGATCCTACAATGAGCAGTTCTTC	CASNPGQGSYNEQFF
TRBV4-3	TRBJ2-1	-	-	TGCGCCAGCAGCCAAGAACGACGGGAGTGGAGAGGAAATGAGCAGTTCTTC	CASSQERREWRGNEQFF
TRBV30	TRBJ1-6	-	-	TGTGCCTGGAGTGGGGGGTTGGGGCGGGGGGATAATTCACCCCTCCACTTT	CAWSGGLGRGDNSPLHF
TRBV9	TRBJ2-7	-	TRBD1	TGTGCCAGCACCCGGGACAGGGGCTTTTACGAGCAGTACTTC	CASTRDRGFYEQYF
TRBV6-5	TRBJ1-3	-	-	TGTGCCAGCAGTTCGTATCCTGGGGCGTTGGTAGACACCATATATTTT	CASSSYPGALVDTIYF
TRBV13	TRBJ2-7	once	-	TGTGCCAGCAGTCTAGAATCCTCCTACGAGCAGTACTTC	CASSLESSYEQYF
TRBV4-3	TRBJ1-1	-	-	TGCGCCAGCAGCCAACACACGGGAAACACTGAAGCTTTCTTT	CASSQHTGNTEAFF
TRBV27	TRBJ1-1	-	TRBD1	TGTGCCAGCAGTTCGGGACAGGGAAACACTGAAGCTTTCTTT	CASSSGQGNTEAFF
TRBV6-5	TRBJ2-3	-	-	TGTGCCAGCAGTTCGACCCCGGGTACCGATACGCAGTATTTT	CASSSTPGTDTQYF